Following are 5 T cell receptor beta chains from one sample sequenced in a study of beta chain features in type 1 diabetes. TCRB transcripts that were expressed got sequenced, as all of the isolated RNA had been reverse transcribed. Sequencing was performed with immunoSEQ multiplex PCR; in TCRdb, only in-frame clones are kept and a portion is missing. The data contain some 300,000 clones, around 7.3% of them singletons. Sequencing was performed on central memory CD4+ T cells from blood. Receptor source: a woman aged 18-29 years in good health.

The table lists this clone with many counts. CDR3 amino acids: CASSLEGQGTEAFF. The DNA for the CDR3 is TGTGCCAGCAGCTTAGAGGGACAGGGTACTGAAGCTTTCTTT. This chain links TRBV7-9 with TRBJ1-1; the match to TRBD1 covers 9 bases. Germline values: CDR1 SEHNR, CDR2 FQNEAQ (reference sequence). The J segment lost 5 bases and the V segment lost 1 base, leaving 2 bases of the junction unmatched. The CDR3 consists of 14 residues.

V is TRBV12-5 and J is TRBJ1-5, with D unclear. The germline V gene has CDR1 LGHNT and CDR2 FRNRAP. V was trimmed by 3 bases and J by 6 bases, leaving 9 bases between them. This CDR3 comprises 13 residues. CDR3 sequence: CASGFGESQPQHF. The DNA for the CDR3 is TGTGCTAGTGGTTTTGGGGAAAGTCAGCCCCAGCATTTT. Variable domain in full (rest from reference TRBV12-5 and TRBJ1-5): DARVTQTPRHKVTEMGQEVTMRCQPILGHNTVFWYRQTMMQGLELLAYFRNRAPLDDSGMPKDRFSAEMPDATLATLKIQPSEPRDSAVYFCASGFGESQPQHFGDGTRLSIL.

At least ten counts were recorded for this clone. The rearrangement joins TRBV7-9 to TRBJ1-1; perhaps TRBD1 as D (6 bases). CDR1 is SEHNR and CDR2 is FQNEAQ in the germline V gene (reference sequence). Trimming left V 8 bases short and J 1 base short, with 17 bases between. CDR3 length: 15 residues. The CDR3 region has the DNA TGTGCCAGCGAAGGTCCGGGGGCTCGGAACACTGAAGCTTTCTTT. Protein: CASEGPGARNTEAFF.

This clone was detected a few times. The chain joins TRBV20-1 to TRBJ1-4; D is unclear. The germline V gene has CDR1 DFQATT and CDR2 SNEGSKA (reference sequence). CDR3 length equals 10 residues. V lost 2 bases to trimming and J lost 7 bases, with 2 bases between them. The CDR3 DNA follows: TGCAGTGCTAGACTTGAAAAACTGTTTTTT. This translates into CSARLEKLFF.

The rearrangement joins TRBV29-1 to TRBJ2-2, with D possibly being TRBD1 (5 bases). The CDR3 is 14 residues long. Germline V lookup: CDR1 SQVTM, CDR2 ANQGSEA. V was pared by 6 bases and J by 6 bases, with 17 bases between. The CDR3 here is CSVQGDGVAGELFF. DNA for the CDR3: TGCAGCGTCCAAGGGGATGGGGTGGCCGGGGAGCTGTTTTTT.